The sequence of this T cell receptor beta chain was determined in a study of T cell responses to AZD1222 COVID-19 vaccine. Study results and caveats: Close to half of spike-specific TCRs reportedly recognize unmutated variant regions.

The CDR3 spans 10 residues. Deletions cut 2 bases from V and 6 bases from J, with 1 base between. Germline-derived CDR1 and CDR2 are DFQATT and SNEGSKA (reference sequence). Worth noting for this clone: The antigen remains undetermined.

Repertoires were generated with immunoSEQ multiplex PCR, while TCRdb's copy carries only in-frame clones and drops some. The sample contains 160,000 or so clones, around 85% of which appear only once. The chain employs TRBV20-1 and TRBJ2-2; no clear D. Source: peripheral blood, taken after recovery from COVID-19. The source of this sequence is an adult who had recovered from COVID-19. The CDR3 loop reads CSARSGELFF. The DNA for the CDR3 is TGCAGTGCTAGATCCGGGGAGCTGTTTTTT.